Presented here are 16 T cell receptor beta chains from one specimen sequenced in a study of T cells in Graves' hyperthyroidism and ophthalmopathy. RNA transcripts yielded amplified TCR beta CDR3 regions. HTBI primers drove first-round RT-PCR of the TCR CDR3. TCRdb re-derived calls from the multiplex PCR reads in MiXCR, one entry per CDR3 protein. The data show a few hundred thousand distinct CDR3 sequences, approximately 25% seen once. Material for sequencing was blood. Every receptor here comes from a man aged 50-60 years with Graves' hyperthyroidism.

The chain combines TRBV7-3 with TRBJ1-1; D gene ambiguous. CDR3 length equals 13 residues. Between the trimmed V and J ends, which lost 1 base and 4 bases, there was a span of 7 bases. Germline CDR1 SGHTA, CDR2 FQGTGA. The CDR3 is CASSLNWGTEAFF. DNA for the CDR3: TGTGCCAGCAGCTTAAACTGGGGCACTGAAGCTTTCTTT.

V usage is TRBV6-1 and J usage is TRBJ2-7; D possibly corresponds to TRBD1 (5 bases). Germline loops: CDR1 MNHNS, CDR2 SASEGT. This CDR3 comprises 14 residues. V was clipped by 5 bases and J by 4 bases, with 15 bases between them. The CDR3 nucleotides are TGTGCCAGCAGTAACAGGAGTCCCGTATACGAGCAGTACTTC. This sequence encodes CASSNRSPVYEQYF.

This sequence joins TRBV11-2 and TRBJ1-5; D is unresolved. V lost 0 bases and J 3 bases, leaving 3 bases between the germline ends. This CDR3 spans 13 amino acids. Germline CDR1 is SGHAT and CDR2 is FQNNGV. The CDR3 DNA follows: TGTGCCAGCAGCTTAGAGGACAATCAGCCCCAGCATTTT. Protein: CASSLEDNQPQHF. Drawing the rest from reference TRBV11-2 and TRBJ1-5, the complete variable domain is EAGVAQSPRYKIIEKRQSVAFWCNPISGHATLYWYQQILGQGPKLLIQFQNNGVVDDSQLPKDRFSAERLKGVDSTLKIQPAKLEDSAVYLCASSLEDNQPQHFGDGTRLSIL.

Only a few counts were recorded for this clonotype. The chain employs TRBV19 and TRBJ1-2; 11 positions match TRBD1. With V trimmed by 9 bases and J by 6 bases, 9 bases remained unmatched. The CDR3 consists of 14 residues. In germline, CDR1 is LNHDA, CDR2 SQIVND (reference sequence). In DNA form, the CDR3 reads TGTGCCAGCGCGTGGGACAGGGGGTTGGATGGCTACACCTTC. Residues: CASAWDRGLDGYTF.

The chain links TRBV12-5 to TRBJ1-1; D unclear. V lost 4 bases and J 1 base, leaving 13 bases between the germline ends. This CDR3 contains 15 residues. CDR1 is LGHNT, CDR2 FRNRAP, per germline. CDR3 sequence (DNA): TGTGCTAGTGGTTACGGAACACTCACGAACACTGAAGCTTTCTTT. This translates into CASGYGTLTNTEAFF.

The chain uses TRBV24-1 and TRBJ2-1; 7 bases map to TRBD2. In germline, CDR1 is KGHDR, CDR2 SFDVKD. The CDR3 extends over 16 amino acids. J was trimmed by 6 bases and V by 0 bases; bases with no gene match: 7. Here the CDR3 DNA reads TGTGCCACCAGTGATTTGCAGGGAGGGCGGAGCAATGAGCAGTTCTTC. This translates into CATSDLQGGRSNEQFF.

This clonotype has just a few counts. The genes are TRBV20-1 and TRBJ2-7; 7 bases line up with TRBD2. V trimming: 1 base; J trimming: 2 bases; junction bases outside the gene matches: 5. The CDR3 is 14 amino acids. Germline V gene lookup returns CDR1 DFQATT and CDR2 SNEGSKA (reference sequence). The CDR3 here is CSARGGGYAYEQYF. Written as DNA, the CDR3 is TGCAGTGCTAGAGGGGGGGGATACGCCTACGAGCAGTACTTC.

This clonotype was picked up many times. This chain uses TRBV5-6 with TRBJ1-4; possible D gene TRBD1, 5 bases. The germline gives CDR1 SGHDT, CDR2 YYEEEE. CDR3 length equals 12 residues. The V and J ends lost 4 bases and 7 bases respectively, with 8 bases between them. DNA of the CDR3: TGTGCCAGCAGCGTGAGGGGTGAAAAACTGTTTTTT. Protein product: CASSVRGEKLFF.

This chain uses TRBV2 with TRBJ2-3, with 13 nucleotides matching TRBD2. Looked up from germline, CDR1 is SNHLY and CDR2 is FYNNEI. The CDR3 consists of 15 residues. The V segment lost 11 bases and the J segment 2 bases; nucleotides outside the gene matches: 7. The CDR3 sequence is CADGTSGADTDTQYF. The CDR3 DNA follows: TGTGCCGACGGGACTAGCGGGGCGGACACAGATACGCAGTATTTT.

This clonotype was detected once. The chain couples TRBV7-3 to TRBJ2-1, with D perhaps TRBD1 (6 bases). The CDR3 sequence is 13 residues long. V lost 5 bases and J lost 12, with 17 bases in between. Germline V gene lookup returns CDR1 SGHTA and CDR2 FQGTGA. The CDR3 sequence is CASSQTGEGVQFF. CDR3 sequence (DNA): TGTGCCAGCAGCCAGACAGGTGAAGGAGTGCAGTTCTTC.

CDR3 bases: TGCAGTGCGACTAGCGGGAGGGTACCTCCACAAGAGACCCAGTACTTC. Translation: CSATSGRVPPQETQYF. V is TRBV20-1 and J is TRBJ2-5, with 14 bases that match TRBD2. J was trimmed by 2 bases and V by 6 bases; bases with no gene match: 8. The germline V gene encodes CDR1 DFQATT and CDR2 SNEGSKA (reference sequence). CDR3 length: 16 residues.

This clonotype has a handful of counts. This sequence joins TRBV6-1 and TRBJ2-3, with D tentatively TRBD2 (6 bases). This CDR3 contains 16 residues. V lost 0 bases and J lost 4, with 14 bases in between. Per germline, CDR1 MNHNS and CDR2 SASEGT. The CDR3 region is CASSEAVGRNSDTQYF. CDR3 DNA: TGTGCCAGCAGTGAAGCGGTCGGGAGAAACTCAGATACGCAGTATTTT.

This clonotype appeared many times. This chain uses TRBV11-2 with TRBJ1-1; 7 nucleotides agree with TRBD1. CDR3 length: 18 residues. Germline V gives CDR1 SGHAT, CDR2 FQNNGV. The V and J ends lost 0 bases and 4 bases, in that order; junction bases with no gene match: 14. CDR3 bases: TGTGCCAGCAGCTTAGACTGGTCAGGGACAGCGCTGATCACTGAAGCTTTCTTT. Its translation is CASSLDWSGTALITEAFF.

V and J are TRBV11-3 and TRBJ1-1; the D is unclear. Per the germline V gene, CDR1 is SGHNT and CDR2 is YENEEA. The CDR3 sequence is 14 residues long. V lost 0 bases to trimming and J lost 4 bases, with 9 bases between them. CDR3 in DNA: TGTGCCAGCAGCTTAGATGCTGCGCGCACTGAAGCTTTCTTT. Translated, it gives CASSLDAARTEAFF.

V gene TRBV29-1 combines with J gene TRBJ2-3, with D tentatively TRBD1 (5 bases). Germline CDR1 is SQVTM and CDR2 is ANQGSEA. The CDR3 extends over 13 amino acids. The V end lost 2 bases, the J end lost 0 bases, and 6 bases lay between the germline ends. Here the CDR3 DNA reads TGCAGCGTTGAACAGGGTAGCACAGATACGCAGTATTTT. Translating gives CSVEQGSTDTQYF.

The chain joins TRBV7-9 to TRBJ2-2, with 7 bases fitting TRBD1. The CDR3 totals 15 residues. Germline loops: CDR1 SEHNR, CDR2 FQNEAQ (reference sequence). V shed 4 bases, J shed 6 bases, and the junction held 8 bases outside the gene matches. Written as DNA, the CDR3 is TGTGCCAGCAGCTCAAGACAGGGCCCAGCCGGGGAGCTGTTTTTT. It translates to CASSSRQGPAGELFF.